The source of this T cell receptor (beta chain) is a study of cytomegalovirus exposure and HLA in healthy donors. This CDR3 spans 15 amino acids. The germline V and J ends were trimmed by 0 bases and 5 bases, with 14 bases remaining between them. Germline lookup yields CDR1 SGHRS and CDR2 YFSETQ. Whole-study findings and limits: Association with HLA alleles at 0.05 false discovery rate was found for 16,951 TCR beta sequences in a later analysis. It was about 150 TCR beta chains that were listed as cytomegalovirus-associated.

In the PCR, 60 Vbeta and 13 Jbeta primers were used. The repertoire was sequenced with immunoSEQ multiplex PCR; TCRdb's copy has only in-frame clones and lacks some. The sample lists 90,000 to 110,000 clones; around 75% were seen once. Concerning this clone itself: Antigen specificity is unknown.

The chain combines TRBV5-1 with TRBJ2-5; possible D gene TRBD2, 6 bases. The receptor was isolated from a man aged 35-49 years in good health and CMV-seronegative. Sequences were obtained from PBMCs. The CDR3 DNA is TGCGCCAGCAGCTTGGCCGGACTATCTTTGGAGACCCAGTACTTC. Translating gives CASSLAGLSLETQYF.